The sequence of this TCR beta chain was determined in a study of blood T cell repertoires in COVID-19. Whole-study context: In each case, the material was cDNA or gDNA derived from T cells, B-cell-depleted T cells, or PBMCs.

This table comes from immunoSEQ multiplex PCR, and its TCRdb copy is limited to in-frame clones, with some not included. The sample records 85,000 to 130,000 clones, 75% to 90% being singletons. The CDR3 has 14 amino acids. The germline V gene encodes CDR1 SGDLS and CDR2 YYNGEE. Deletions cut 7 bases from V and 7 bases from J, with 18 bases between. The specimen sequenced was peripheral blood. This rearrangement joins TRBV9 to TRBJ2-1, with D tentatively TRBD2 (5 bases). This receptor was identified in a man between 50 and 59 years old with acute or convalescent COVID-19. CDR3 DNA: TGTGCCAGCTCCCTTTCGGTCGCGGGTAATGAGCAGTTCTTC. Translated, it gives CASSLSVAGNEQFF.